A single sample is the source of the 15 T cell receptor beta chains below, sequenced in a study of neurological immune-mediated disorders. From the 5' RACE reads, TCRdb called clonotypes with MiXCR, one entry per CDR3 protein. The sample yields about 27,000 distinct CDR3 sequences, 3% to 3.5% seen once. The sequencing input was PBMCs. The receptors were gathered from a woman aged 25 to 39 with multiple sclerosis.

By share, this clonotype counts as medium-sized (0.01 to 0.1%). The chain employs TRBV5-1 and TRBJ2-2; D tentatively fits TRBD1 or TRBD2 (5 bases each). Germline loops: CDR1 SGHRS, CDR2 YFSETQ. V was pared by 4 bases and J by 1 base, with 11 bases between. This CDR3 region has 15 residues. CDR3 DNA: TGCGCCAGCAGCGCCGGGACCCAGAACACCGGGGAGCTGTTTTTT. Translated: CASSAGTQNTGELFF. The variable domain in full, completed from reference TRBV5-1 and TRBJ2-2, reads KAGVTQTPRYLIKTRGQQVTLSCSPISGHRSVSWYQQTPGQGLQFLFEYFSETQRNKGNFPGRFSGRQFSNSRSEMNVSTLELGDSALYLCASSAGTQNTGELFFGEGSRLTVL.

This clonotype was observed at least ten times. The chain carries TRBV7-2 and TRBJ1-5; a possible D gene is TRBD1 (5 bases). CDR1 is SGHTA and CDR2 is FQGNSA in the germline V gene. CDR3 size: 15 residues. The V gene lost 1 base and the J gene lost 2 bases, with 9 bases spanning the gap. The CDR3 spells CASSLDGAGNQPQHF. The CDR3 DNA sequence: TGTGCCAGCAGCTTAGATGGGGCAGGCAATCAGCCCCAGCATTTT.

This clonotype was observed a handful of times. The V gene is TRBV2, the J gene TRBJ2-4, with D perhaps assigned TRBD1 or TRBD2 (5 bases each). The V and J ends lost 8 bases and 0 bases respectively, with 17 bases between them. This CDR3 has 16 amino acids. Per germline, CDR1 SNHLY and CDR2 FYNNEI. The CDR3 bases are TGTGCCAGCCTAGCCGACAGAACCTTAGCCAAAAACATTCAGTACTTC. Translating gives CASLADRTLAKNIQYF.

This clonotype has a count of ten or more. This chain connects TRBV7-2 to TRBJ2-7; the D is unclear. The V gene's germline CDR1 is SGHTA and CDR2 FQGNSA. V was trimmed by 1 base and J by 5 bases, leaving 9 bases between them. This CDR3 has 13 amino acids. The CDR3 protein is CASSLGSGDEQYF. The CDR3, as DNA: TGTGCCAGCAGCTTAGGAAGTGGGGACGAGCAGTACTTC.

In its sample, this clonotype was seen many times. The chain couples TRBV27 to TRBJ2-7; D gene uncertain. CDR3 length: 11 amino acids. Per germline, CDR1 MNHEY and CDR2 SMNVEV (reference sequence). With 8 bases removed from V and 5 bases from J, the gap between germline ends came to 10 bases. The CDR3 sequence: CASWSGNEQYF. The CDR3 region has the DNA TGTGCCAGCTGGTCGGGCAACGAGCAGTACTTC.

In this sample, this clonotype turned up many times. The chain uses TRBV5-1 and TRBJ2-7; the match to TRBD2 covers 10 bases. This CDR3 is 14 amino acids long. Germline V gene sequence: CDR1 SGHRS, CDR2 YFSETQ. After removal of 5 bases from V and 3 bases from J, the junction contained 5 bases not matched to a gene. This CDR3 is CASRVAGGYYEQYF. The CDR3 coding sequence is TGCGCCAGCAGGGTAGCGGGAGGATACTACGAGCAGTACTTC.

This clonotype showed up many times. This sequence joins TRBV7-2 and TRBJ2-7, with D perhaps being TRBD1 or TRBD2 (5 bases each). Germline lookup yields CDR1 SGHTA and CDR2 FQGNSA. V was cut by 5 bases and J by 1 base, with 12 bases left in between. The CDR3 totals 14 residues. The CDR3 DNA reads as TGTGCCAGCAGCCGATCCGGGACGTCCTACGAGCAGTACTTC. This codes for CASSRSGTSYEQYF.

Note on this clonotype: Because the CDR3 is missing its conserved closing phenylalanine or tryptophan, this is likely a read error. The chain is built from TRBV29-1 and TRBJ1-2; D is unresolved. Per the germline V gene, CDR1 is SQVTM and CDR2 is ANQGSEA. The CDR3 length is 11 residues. Trimming removed 4 bases from V and 8 bases from J, with 11 bases in between. The CDR3 nucleotides are TGCAGCGTTGTGGAGGGAGGCGGCTACACCAAC. Translating gives CSVVEGGGYTN.

This clonotype was observed many times. This chain uses TRBV12-3 or TRBV12-4 with TRBJ2-3; TRBD2 matches at 12 bases. This CDR3 region has 16 residues. The trim removed 3 bases at V and 4 bases at J, leaving 5 bases unmatched. CDR3 coding DNA: TGTGCCAGCAGTTTGGGACTAGCGGGTATTGCAGATACGCAGTATTTT. This sequence encodes CASSLGLAGIADTQYF.

At least ten counts were recorded for this clonotype. The V and J genes are TRBV20-1 and TRBJ1-5, with 9 bases aligning to TRBD1. Germline assignment: CDR1 DFQATT and CDR2 SNEGSKA (reference sequence). After removal of 4 bases from V and 2 bases from J, the junction contained 3 bases not matched to a gene. This CDR3 contains 14 residues. CDR3 nucleotides: TGCAGTGCTAAACAGGGGGCGGGCAATCAGCCCCAGCATTTT. Translated: CSAKQGAGNQPQHF.

On this clonotype itself: This could be a read error, since a much larger clone is one nucleotide away. The chain uses TRBV15 and TRBJ2-1, with 8 bases lining up with TRBD1. Trimming took 0 bases from V and 10 from J; bases not matched to a gene: 5. CDR3 length equals 14 residues. Germline values: CDR1 LNHNV, CDR2 YYDKDF (reference sequence). The CDR3 loop reads CATSRDPGGKEQFF. In DNA, the CDR3 is TGTGCCACCAGCAGAGATCCAGGGGGCAAAGAGCAGTTCTTC.

By share, this clonotype counts as medium-sized. V and J are TRBV12-3 or TRBV12-4 and TRBJ1-2; D remains ambiguous. The CDR3 is 13 amino acids. Trimming shortened V by 3 bases and J by 0 bases, and 5 bases separated the two germline ends. In DNA form, the CDR3 reads TGTGCCAGCAGTTTTGGGACTAACTATGGCTACACCTTC. This translates into CASSFGTNYGYTF.

This clonotype occurred many times. The chain couples TRBV24-1 to TRBJ2-5; possible D gene TRBD1, 6 bases. Germline-derived CDR1 and CDR2 are KGHDR and SFDVKD. There are 14 residues in the CDR3. Trimming removed 4 bases from V and 4 bases from J, with 12 bases in between. In DNA, the CDR3 is TGTGCCACCAGTGACCCCGGACAGTTAGAGACCCAGTACTTC. The encoded protein is CATSDPGQLETQYF.

In this sample, this clonotype turned up many times. The rearrangement uses TRBV28 and TRBJ2-2; D might be TRBD2 (5 bases). Per the germline V gene, CDR1 is MDHEN and CDR2 is SYDVKM. Trimming took 7 bases from V and 7 from J, leaving 16 bases between them. The CDR3 contains 14 residues. The CDR3 DNA is TGTGCCAGCACTTCGCCTCCCGCGGGCGGGGAGCTGTTTTTT. Translating it yields CASTSPPAGGELFF.

As to this clonotype: This CDR3 is missing its conserved last phenylalanine or tryptophan, likely due to a read error. The gene calls are TRBV7-2 and TRBJ2-1; 13 bases match TRBD2. The J segment lost 4 bases and the V segment lost 6 bases, leaving 0 bases of the junction unmatched. CDR3 length equals 14 residues. Germline-derived CDR1 and CDR2 are SGHTA and FQGNSA. In nucleotides, the CDR3 is TGTGCCAGCAGACTAGCGGGAGGGTACAATGAGCAGTTCAAC. Residues: CASRLAGGYNEQFN.